This TCR beta chain was recovered during a study of blood T cell repertoires in COVID-19. Only in-frame clones appear in the TCRdb table, and some are missing; sequencing was by immunoSEQ multiplex PCR. Of fewer than 600,000 clones in the sample, roughly 90% were seen once. Two negative PCRs, clearance, or symptom resolution were required of recovered Cohort 3 donors. V dropped 1 base and J dropped 0 bases, with 9 bases sitting between them. Germline V lookup: CDR1 SGHAT, CDR2 FQNNGV. The CDR3 length is 16 residues. This TCR was recovered from a woman in her forties who had recovered from COVID-19. The specimen was PBMCs or T cells enriched from blood (not recorded which). This chain joins TRBV11-2 and TRBJ2-2, with D perhaps matching TRBD2 (6 bases). The CDR3 DNA reads TGTGCCAGCAGCTTAGCGGGGGTTGCGAACACCGGGGAGCTGTTTTTT. Protein: CASSLAGVANTGELFF.